This T cell receptor (beta chain) was recorded in a study of Graves' ophthalmopathy and Graves' hyperthyroidism. Study observations and caveats: Most thyroid clonotypes with frequency above 0.001 were detected in blood too. Ophthalmopathy progression prediction by the model yielded a sensitivity of approximately 70% and a specificity of approximately 72%.

V shed 1 base and J shed 0 bases, with 9 bases lying between them. CDR3 length: 14 residues. Looked up from germline, CDR1 is DFQATT and CDR2 is SNEGSKA (reference sequence). PBMCs originated in roughly 10 ml of fresh peripheral blood. RNA transcripts served as template for amplifying TCR beta CDR3 sequences. Second-round multiplex PCR followed a first-round RT-PCR using HTBI primers. TCRdb analysed the multiplex PCR reads with MiXCR anew, one entry per CDR3 protein. Of around 670,000 distinct CDR3 sequences listed, 40% are singletons. In this sample, this clonotype turned up many times. What it recognizes is unknown.

Sequenced sample: peripheral blood. The chain has TRBV20-1 and TRBJ1-1; D is unclear. The TCR sequence derives from an adult man with Graves' ophthalmopathy. CDR3 sequence: CSARAGAMNTEAFF. The CDR3 nucleotides read TGCAGTGCTAGAGCGGGAGCTATGAACACTGAAGCTTTCTTT.